This record concerns one T cell receptor (beta chain) sequence. Germline lookup yields CDR1 MDHEN and CDR2 SYDVKM. The CDR3 sequence is 12 residues long. TCRdb re-called the 5' RACE reads; one entry per CDR3 protein, DNA not given. Seen in this sample are under 200,000 distinct CDR3 sequences; the ten most common clones hold roughly 2.3%. These data originate in a study of monozygotic twins with inflammatory bowel disease. Sequencing was carried out using blood. This TCR came from a human donor with ulcerative colitis or Crohn's disease, or a healthy co-twin of an affected twin (not recorded which). The J gene is TRBJ1-5, the V gene TRBV28. This chain's CDR3 is CASSTFNQPQHF.